This TCR beta chain is drawn from a study of cytomegalovirus exposure and HLA in healthy donors. Overall study context: In an early release, HLA-typed donors contributed about 80 million unique TCR sequences.

60 Vbeta and 13 Jbeta primers were used in PCR. Generated by immunoSEQ multiplex PCR, the TCRdb table keeps only in-frame clones and is missing some. This sample has under 200,000 clones; roughly 80% occur once, and the top ten carry more than 0.5%. Germline V lookup: CDR1 KGHSH, CDR2 LQKENI. This CDR3 contains 17 residues. J lost 0 bases, V lost 0 bases, and 0 bases had no gene match. The chain is built from TRBV18 and TRBJ2-6; 9 bases line up with TRBD2. This receptor was obtained from a woman in her fifties or sixties in good health and CMV-seronegative. Sequenced: PBMCs. In DNA, the CDR3 is TGTGCCAGCTCACCACCTAGCGGGAGCTCTGGGGCCAACGTCCTGACTTTC. Protein sequence: CASSPPSGSSGANVLTF.